The rows below give T cell receptor beta chains drawn from one sample of a study of blood T cell repertoires in COVID-19. TCRdb keeps only in-frame clones here, not all; method: immunoSEQ multiplex PCR. The sample holds hundreds of thousands of clones, roughly 87% seen once. Specimen: peripheral blood. These receptors all stem from a man younger than 35 with COVID-19, enrolled during active disease. Each CDR3 is given with its conserved first and last residue. A D gene is named only where the DNA matches it firmly.

V gene	J gene	D gene	CDR3 protein
TRBV19	TRBJ2-2	-	CASSRQQGGTGELFF
TRBV6-5	TRBJ1-5	TRBD1	CASSSWTGESNQPQHF
TRBV9	TRBJ2-3	TRBD2	CASSRGDSGRAADTQYF
TRBV6-4	TRBJ1-1	-	CASTLRTEAFF
TRBV7-9	TRBJ1-3	-	CASSLTVSGNTIYF
TRBV5-6	TRBJ2-5	-	CASSLPRTQRQETQYF
TRBV6-6	TRBJ1-1	TRBD1	CASSPGTGHILNTEAFF
TRBV7-9	TRBJ1-2	TRBD1	CASSFTGTGGGYTF
TRBV18	TRBJ1-6	TRBD1	CASSPQGTGNSPLHF
TRBV9	TRBJ2-3	-	CASSVDGGAPPDTQYF
TRBV19	TRBJ2-3	TRBD2	CASSIALAGGPHTDTQYF
TRBV7-8	TRBJ2-3	-	CASSPAGGADTQYF
TRBV27	TRBJ1-6	-	CATQRGADNSPLHF
TRBV19	TRBJ1-4	TRBD1	CASSTRQGLNEKLFF
TRBV27	TRBJ2-2	TRBD1	CASRAIYGTGVGATGELFF
TRBV5-1	TRBJ1-2	TRBD1	CASSLLGQGIDGYTF
TRBV18	TRBJ2-1	TRBD2	CASSPGLAGLNEQFF
TRBV6-5	TRBJ2-3	TRBD2	CASGERGGTDTQYF
TRBV2	TRBJ1-5	-	CASIRSLNQPQHF
TRBV30	TRBJ1-6	-	CAWRATGNSPLHF
TRBV18	TRBJ2-1	-	CASSPRGEQFF
TRBV30	TRBJ1-5	TRBD1	CAASGGTNQPQHF
TRBV6-6	TRBJ2-7	TRBD1	CASSSSDRGRSYEQYF
TRBV18	TRBJ2-2	-	CASSPQGELFF
TRBV10-3	TRBJ2-1	TRBD2	CAISGTLAGATYNEQFF
TRBV7-8	TRBJ2-3	TRBD2	CASGLAGGFTDTQYF
TRBV7-9	TRBJ2-7	TRBD1	CASSHPGQGSYEQYF
TRBV27	TRBJ2-1	-	CASSSLTGNEQFF
TRBV27	TRBJ2-7	TRBD2	CASRKLGTRQNEQYF
TRBV28	TRBJ2-6	TRBD1	CASSLDRGRSSGANVLTF
TRBV5-5	TRBJ2-2	-	CASSPGTINTGELFF
TRBV24-1	TRBJ2-2	-	CATSDPKQGTGELFF
TRBV21-1	TRBJ1-1	-	CASSKRGEAFF
TRBV20-1	TRBJ2-2	-	CSASGAYNTGELFF
TRBV5-4	TRBJ2-5	TRBD2	CASSPEWLAGGSETQYF
TRBV9	TRBJ2-3	-	CASSGIHGLTDTQYF
TRBV5-1	TRBJ1-4	-	CASSVWGGHDEKLFF
TRBV7-7	TRBJ2-5	-	CASSFLGKGAQYF
TRBV18	TRBJ2-7	-	CASSVYRDSLYEQYF
TRBV10-2	TRBJ2-7	-	CASSVLFGGGSNEQYF